This T cell receptor beta chain was captured by sequencing in a study of tumor and adjacent non-tumor tissue in lung cancer. Study context: Each sample yielded around 4.2 million productive TCRbeta reads on average.

The CDR3 extends over 16 amino acids. Losses at the gene ends were 0 bases for V and 8 bases for J; bases not matched to a gene: 14. Germline CDR1 is DFQATT and CDR2 is SNEGSKA (reference sequence). The library came from three nested PCR rounds adapted from ARM-PCR protocols. TCRdb passed the multiplex PCR reads through MiXCR, listing each CDR3 protein once. The sample includes about 100,000 distinct CDR3 sequences, more than 55% of them seen just once. Study results and caveats: Normal lung showed higher cumulative top 100 clone frequency than tumor. TCR diversity was significantly greater in tumor than normal lung tissue.

This sample's RNA came from whole unsorted tissue. The normal lung tissue was taken more than 3 cm from the tumor edge. This clonotype came up a few times. Its target is not known. The sequence was collected from a man aged 25 to 40 with non-small cell lung cancer. The sequencing input was distant non-tumor lung tissue. The rearrangement joins TRBV20-1 to TRBJ2-3; 7 bases map to TRBD2. DNA for the CDR3: TGCAGTGCTAGAGATGATCAGCGGGATCCGCTTGGTACGCAGTATTTT. It yields the protein CSARDDQRDPLGTQYF.